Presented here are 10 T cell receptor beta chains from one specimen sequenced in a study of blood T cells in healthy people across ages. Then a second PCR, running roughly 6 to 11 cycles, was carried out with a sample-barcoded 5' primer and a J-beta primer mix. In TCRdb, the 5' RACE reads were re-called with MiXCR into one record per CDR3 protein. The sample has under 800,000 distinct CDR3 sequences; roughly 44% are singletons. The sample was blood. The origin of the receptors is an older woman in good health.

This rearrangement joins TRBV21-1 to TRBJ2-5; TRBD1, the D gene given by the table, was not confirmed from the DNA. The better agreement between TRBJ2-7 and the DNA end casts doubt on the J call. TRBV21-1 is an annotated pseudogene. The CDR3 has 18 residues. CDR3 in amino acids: CASSKGERRGGAHYEQYF. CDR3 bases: TGTGCCAGCAGCAAAGGGGAAAGGCGGGGGGGAGCCCACTACGAGCAGTACTTC.

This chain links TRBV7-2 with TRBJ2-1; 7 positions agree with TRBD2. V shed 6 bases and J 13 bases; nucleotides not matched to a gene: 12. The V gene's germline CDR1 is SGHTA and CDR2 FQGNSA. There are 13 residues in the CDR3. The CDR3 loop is CASRLWGGETQFF. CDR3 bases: TGTGCCAGCAGGTTGTGGGGGGGAGAGACCCAGTTCTTC.

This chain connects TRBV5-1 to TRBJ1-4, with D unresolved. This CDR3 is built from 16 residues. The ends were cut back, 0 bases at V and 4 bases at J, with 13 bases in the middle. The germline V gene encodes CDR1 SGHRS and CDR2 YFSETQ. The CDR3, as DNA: TGCGCCAGCAGCTTGGGAACTCGGACTGGTAATGAAAAACTGTTTTTT. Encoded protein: CASSLGTRTGNEKLFF.

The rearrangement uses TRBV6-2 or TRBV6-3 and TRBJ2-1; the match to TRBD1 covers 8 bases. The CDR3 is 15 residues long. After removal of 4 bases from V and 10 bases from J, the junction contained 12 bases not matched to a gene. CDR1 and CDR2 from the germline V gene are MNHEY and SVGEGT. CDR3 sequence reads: CASSSGTGLTGEQFF. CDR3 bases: TGTGCCAGCAGTTCCGGGACAGGACTAACGGGGGAGCAGTTCTTC.

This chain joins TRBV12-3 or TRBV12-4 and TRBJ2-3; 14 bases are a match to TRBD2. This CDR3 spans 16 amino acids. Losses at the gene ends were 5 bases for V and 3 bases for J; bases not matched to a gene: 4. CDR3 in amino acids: CASSTGTSGRTDTQYF. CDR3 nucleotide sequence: TGTGCCAGCAGTACCGGGACTAGCGGGAGAACAGATACGCAGTATTTT.

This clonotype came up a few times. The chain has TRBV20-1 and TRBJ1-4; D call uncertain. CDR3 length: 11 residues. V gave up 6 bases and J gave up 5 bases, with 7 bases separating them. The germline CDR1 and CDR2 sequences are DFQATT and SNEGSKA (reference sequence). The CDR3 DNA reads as TGCAGTGCCATCCTAAATGAAAAACTGTTTTTT. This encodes CSAILNEKLFF.

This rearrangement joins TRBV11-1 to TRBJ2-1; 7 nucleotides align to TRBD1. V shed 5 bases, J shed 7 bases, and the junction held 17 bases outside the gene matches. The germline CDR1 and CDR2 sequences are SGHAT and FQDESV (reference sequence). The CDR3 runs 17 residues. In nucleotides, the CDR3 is TGTGCCAGCAGCCGATCTAGGTTGGACAGGATCTATAATGAGCAGTTCTTC. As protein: CASSRSRLDRIYNEQFF.

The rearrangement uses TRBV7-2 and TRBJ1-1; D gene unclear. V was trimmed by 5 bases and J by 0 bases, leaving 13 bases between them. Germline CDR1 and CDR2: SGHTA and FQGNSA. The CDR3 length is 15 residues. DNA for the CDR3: TGTGCCAGCAGCGAAGGGAACTGGGTGAACACTGAAGCTTTCTTT. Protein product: CASSEGNWVNTEAFF.

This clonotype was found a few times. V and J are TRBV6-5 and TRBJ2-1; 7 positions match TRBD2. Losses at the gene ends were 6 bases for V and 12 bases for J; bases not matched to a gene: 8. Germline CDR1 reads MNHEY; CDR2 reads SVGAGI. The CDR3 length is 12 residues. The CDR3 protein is CASRINSGRQFF. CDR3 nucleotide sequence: TGTGCCAGCAGAATCAATAGCGGGCGGCAGTTCTTC.

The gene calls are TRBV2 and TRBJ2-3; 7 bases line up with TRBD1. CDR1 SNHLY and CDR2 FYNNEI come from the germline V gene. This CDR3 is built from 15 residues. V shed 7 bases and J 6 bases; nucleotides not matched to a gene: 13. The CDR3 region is CASNGDSARVDTQYF. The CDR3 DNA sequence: TGTGCCAGCAACGGGGACAGTGCACGTGTGGATACGCAGTATTTT. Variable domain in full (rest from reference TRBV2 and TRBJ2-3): EPEVTQTPSHQVTQMGQEVILRCVPISNHLYFYWYRQILGQKVEFLVSFYNNEISEKSEIFDDQFSVERPDGSNFTLKIRSTKLEDSAMYFCASNGDSARVDTQYFGPGTRLTVL.